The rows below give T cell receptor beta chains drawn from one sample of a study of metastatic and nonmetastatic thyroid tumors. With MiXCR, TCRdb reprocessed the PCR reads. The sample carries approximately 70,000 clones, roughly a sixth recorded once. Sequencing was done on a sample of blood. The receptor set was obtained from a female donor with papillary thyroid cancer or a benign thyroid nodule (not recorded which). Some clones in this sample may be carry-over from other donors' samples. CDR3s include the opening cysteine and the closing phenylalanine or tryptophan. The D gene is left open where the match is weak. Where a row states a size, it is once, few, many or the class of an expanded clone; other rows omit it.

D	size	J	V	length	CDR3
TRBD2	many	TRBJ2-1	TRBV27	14	CASQLAGAFDEQFF
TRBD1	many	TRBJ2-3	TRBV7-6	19	CASSLESAGWTGDTDTQYF
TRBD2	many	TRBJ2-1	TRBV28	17	CASSSLGLAGSNNEQFF
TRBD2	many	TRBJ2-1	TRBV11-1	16	CASSLLAGATHSEQFF
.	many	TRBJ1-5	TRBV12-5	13	CASGPGTTPPQHF
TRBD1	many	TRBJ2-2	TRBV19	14	CASSTYRGTGELFF
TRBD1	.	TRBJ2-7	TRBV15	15	CATSSPGTGGREQYF
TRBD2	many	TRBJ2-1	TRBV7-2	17	CASSLYGGLGSYNEQFF
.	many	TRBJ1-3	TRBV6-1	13	CASSARQWDTIYF
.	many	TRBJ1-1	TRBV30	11	CAWGTNTEAFF
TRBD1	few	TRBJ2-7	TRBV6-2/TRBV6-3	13	CASSWTGNQEQYF
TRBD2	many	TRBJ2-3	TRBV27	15	CASLKSGKETDTQYF
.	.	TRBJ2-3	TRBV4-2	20	CASSPDPLVLVGKDTDTQYF
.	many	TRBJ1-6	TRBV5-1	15	CASTPKPDNNSPLHF
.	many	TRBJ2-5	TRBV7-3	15	CASSFSDGHQETQYF
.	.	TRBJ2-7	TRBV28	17	CASSSVWRLPLPYEQYF